These 8 T cell receptor beta chains were sequenced from one sample in a study of blood T cell repertoires in COVID-19. Produced via immunoSEQ multiplex PCR; TCRdb's table is partial and in-frame only. The sample lists approximately 130,000 clones; 80% to 85% were seen once. Input material: PBMCs or T cells enriched from blood (not recorded which). These receptors were obtained from a man aged 25-45 years who had recovered from COVID-19.

This sequence joins TRBV5-4 and TRBJ1-1; possibly TRBD1 for D (5 bases). This CDR3 comprises 14 residues. Between the trimmed V and J ends, which lost 2 bases and 1 base, there was a span of 9 bases. CDR1 SGHNT and CDR2 YYREEE come from the germline V gene (reference sequence). CDR3 region: CASSFPGRNTEAFF. The DNA for the CDR3 is TGTGCCAGCAGCTTCCCAGGGCGGAACACTGAAGCTTTCTTT.

The chain carries TRBV19 and TRBJ1-5, with TRBD1 identical over 9 bases. V shed 6 bases and J 11 bases; nucleotides not matched to a gene: 5. Germline V gene lookup returns CDR1 LNHDA and CDR2 SQIVND (reference sequence). This CDR3 contains 12 residues. CDR3: CASSLTGGAQHF. CDR3 coding DNA: TGTGCCAGTAGCCTAACAGGGGGCGCCCAGCATTTT.

This chain links TRBV5-1 with TRBJ1-5; TRBD1 aligns across 8 bases. The V gene end was trimmed by 3 bases and the J gene end by 5 bases; junction bases not matched to a gene: 4. The V gene's germline CDR1 is SGHRS and CDR2 YFSETQ. The CDR3 consists of 14 residues. The CDR3 sequence is CASSSTGEDQPQHF. CDR3 nucleotide sequence: TGCGCCAGCAGCTCGACAGGGGAGGATCAGCCCCAGCATTTT.

The V gene is TRBV7-9, the J gene TRBJ1-1, with unresolved D. Trimming removed 4 bases from V and 5 bases from J, with 11 bases in between. In germline, CDR1 is SEHNR, CDR2 FQNEAQ (reference sequence). CDR3 length equals 13 residues. The CDR3 coding sequence is TGTGCCAGCAGCTCATACGGTAAAACTGAAGCTTTCTTT. Translation gives CASSSYGKTEAFF.

This chain connects TRBV29-1 to TRBJ2-3; D is uncertain. Trimming shortened V by 7 bases and J by 6 bases, and 8 bases separated the two germline ends. The CDR3 sequence is 10 residues long. The V gene's germline CDR1 is SQVTM and CDR2 ANQGSEA. The DNA of the CDR3 is TGCAGCGCCTCAGGTGATACGCAGTATTTT. The encoded protein is CSASGDTQYF.

The rearrangement uses TRBV11-2 and TRBJ2-5; D is uncertain. V lost 2 bases to trimming and J lost 5 bases, with 9 bases between them. Germline V gene sequence: CDR1 SGHAT, CDR2 FQNNGV. CDR3 length equals 13 residues. This CDR3 reads CASSLLEAETQYF. In DNA form, the CDR3 reads TGTGCCAGCAGCTTATTAGAGGCGGAGACCCAGTACTTC.

This clone was seen more than once but under ten times. In DNA, the CDR3 is TGTGCCAGCAGTTATACCCGAGGAGCCTACGAGCAGTACTTC. Translation gives CASSYTRGAYEQYF. The V call is TRBV6-2 or TRBV6-3, the J call TRBJ2-7, with D unresolved. Germline CDR1 is MNHEY and CDR2 is SVGEGT. V was shortened by 3 bases and J by 2 bases, with 11 bases between the two germline ends. The CDR3 spans 14 residues.

CDR3 loop: CASSQGSPNYGYTF. As DNA, the CDR3 is TGTGCCAGCAGTCAGGGGTCTCCTAACTATGGCTACACCTTC. This rearrangement joins TRBV6-5 to TRBJ1-2; perhaps TRBD1 as D (6 bases). The CDR3 runs 14 residues. Per germline, CDR1 MNHEY and CDR2 SVGAGI. V was pared by 5 bases and J by 0 bases, with 10 bases between.